These T cell receptor beta chains were read from a single sample in a study of CD8+ T cells in alopecia areata. Method: immunoSEQ multiplex PCR; TCRdb's copy keeps in-frame clones and lacks some. Here the sample spans about 14,000 clones, approximately 50% being singletons. Sequencing was performed on skin, taken at week 0. These receptors all stem from a human donor with alopecia areata. Each CDR3 is given with its conserved first and last residue. The D gene is left open where the match is weak. Clone size is shown for a subset of rows, as once, few, many or a class of expanded clone.

len: 15; abundance: .; v_gene: TRBV7-2; d_gene: TRBD1; j_gene: TRBJ2-1; CDR3nt: TGTGCCAGCGCAACCGGGACAGGGTCTTACAATGAGCAGTTCTTC; CDR3aa: CASATGTGSYNEQFF
len: 17; abundance: .; v_gene: TRBV7-2; d_gene: TRBD2; j_gene: TRBJ2-2; CDR3nt: TGTGCCAGCAGCGCCCCTACACTAGCGGGGGTATCTGGGGAGCTGTTTTTT; CDR3aa: CASSAPTLAGVSGELFF
len: 16; abundance: .; v_gene: TRBV19; d_gene: .; j_gene: TRBJ2-2; CDR3nt: TGTGCCAGTAAGGACTTCCGGGCCTTGAACACCGGGGAGCTGTTTTTT; CDR3aa: CASKDFRALNTGELFF
len: 16; abundance: .; v_gene: TRBV5-4; d_gene: TRBD2; j_gene: TRBJ2-3; CDR3nt: TGTGCCAGCAGCTTGGGGGAGACTAGCGGAGGAGATACGCAGTATTTT; CDR3aa: CASSLGETSGGDTQYF
len: 11; abundance: few; v_gene: TRBV30; d_gene: .; j_gene: TRBJ2-7; CDR3nt: TGTGCCTGGGGGCGGGGAAACGAGCAGTACTTC; CDR3aa: CAWGRGNEQYF
len: 15; abundance: once; v_gene: TRBV28; d_gene: TRBD1; j_gene: TRBJ2-7; CDR3nt: TGTGCCAGCAGTTTACAGGGGGCCAGCTCCTACGAGCAGTACTTC; CDR3aa: CASSLQGASSYEQYF
len: 16; abundance: .; v_gene: TRBV6-4; d_gene: TRBD2; j_gene: TRBJ2-3; CDR3nt: TGTGCCAGCAGTGACTTAGCGGGGGGGAGCACAGATACGCAGTATTTT; CDR3aa: CASSDLAGGSTDTQYF
len: 13; abundance: once; v_gene: TRBV29-1; d_gene: TRBD2; j_gene: TRBJ2-3; CDR3nt: TGCAGCGTAGGAGGGAGGGGCACAGATACGCAGTATTTT; CDR3aa: CSVGGRGTDTQYF
len: 13; abundance: once; v_gene: TRBV29-1; d_gene: .; j_gene: TRBJ1-5; CDR3nt: TGCAGCGTTATCGGCGGGGGGGGGAAGCCCCAGCATTTT; CDR3aa: CSVIGGGGKPQHF
len: 16; abundance: .; v_gene: TRBV9; d_gene: TRBD1; j_gene: TRBJ2-2; CDR3nt: TGTGCCAGCAGCGAGGGACAGGCACCGAACACCGGGGAGCTGTTTTTT; CDR3aa: CASSEGQAPNTGELFF
len: 16; abundance: .; v_gene: TRBV4-2; d_gene: TRBD2; j_gene: TRBJ2-3; CDR3nt: TGTGCCAGCAGCCAAGAACTAGCGCGGGGCACAGATACGCAGTATTTT; CDR3aa: CASSQELARGTDTQYF
len: 13; abundance: .; v_gene: TRBV7-9; d_gene: TRBD1; j_gene: TRBJ1-2; CDR3nt: TGTGCCAGCAGCGGGACAGGTCCCTATGGCTACACCTTC; CDR3aa: CASSGTGPYGYTF
len: 16; abundance: .; v_gene: TRBV4-1; d_gene: .; j_gene: TRBJ1-4; CDR3nt: TGCGCCAGCAGCCACTGGACCGAGGCAACTAATGAAAAACTGTTTTTT; CDR3aa: CASSHWTEATNEKLFF
len: 15; abundance: once; v_gene: TRBV2; d_gene: TRBD1; j_gene: TRBJ2-7; CDR3nt: TGTGCCAGCAGTGGGGACAGCCAGCCCTCCTACGAGCAGTACTTC; CDR3aa: CASSGDSQPSYEQYF
len: 15; abundance: .; v_gene: TRBV5-5; d_gene: TRBD1; j_gene: TRBJ2-7; CDR3nt: TGTGCCAGCAGGGTGGACAGGGGAGGAACCTACGAGCAGTACTTC; CDR3aa: CASRVDRGGTYEQYF
len: 14; abundance: .; v_gene: TRBV27; d_gene: TRBD1; j_gene: TRBJ1-6; CDR3nt: TGTGCCAGCAGTTTAAGACAGGGCGATTCACCCCTCCACTTT; CDR3aa: CASSLRQGDSPLHF
len: 21; abundance: once; v_gene: TRBV27; d_gene: .; j_gene: TRBJ2-1; CDR3nt: TGTGCCAGCAGCCAGGGGGGGTGGGTGCTTGACCCCACATCTCCCTACAATGAGCAGTTCTTC; CDR3aa: CASSQGGWVLDPTSPYNEQFF
len: 15; abundance: few; v_gene: TRBV5-1; d_gene: TRBD2; j_gene: TRBJ2-2; CDR3nt: TGCGCCAGCAGCTTGACGGGGGGAATAACCGGGGAGCTGTTTTTT; CDR3aa: CASSLTGGITGELFF
len: 21; abundance: .; v_gene: TRBV10-2; d_gene: .; j_gene: TRBJ2-5; CDR3nt: TGCGCCAGCAGTGCGGGACAGGGGGAAAAGACTAGCGGGGGTGCACAAGAGACCCAGTACTTC; CDR3aa: CASSAGQGEKTSGGAQETQYF
len: 17; abundance: .; v_gene: TRBV13; d_gene: TRBD1; j_gene: TRBJ1-1; CDR3nt: TGTGCCAGCAGCTTAGGCCTATGGGACAGGGGGGAAACTGAAGCTTTCTTT; CDR3aa: CASSLGLWDRGETEAFF
len: 12; abundance: .; v_gene: TRBV6-1; d_gene: .; j_gene: TRBJ2-7; CDR3nt: TGTGCCAGCAGTGAACACTCCTACGAGCAGTACTTC; CDR3aa: CASSEHSYEQYF
len: 15; abundance: few; v_gene: TRBV28; d_gene: TRBD2; j_gene: TRBJ2-5; CDR3nt: TGTGCCAGCAGTTTTCCGGGGGGGGCGCGCGAGACCCAGTACTTC; CDR3aa: CASSFPGGARETQYF
len: 13; abundance: medium-sized; v_gene: TRBV5-5; d_gene: .; j_gene: TRBJ2-3; CDR3nt: TGTGCCAGCAGCTGGGGAGGCACAGATACGCAGTATTTT; CDR3aa: CASSWGGTDTQYF
len: 12; abundance: .; v_gene: TRBV19; d_gene: .; j_gene: TRBJ1-1; CDR3nt: TGTGCCAGTAGTATACCGAACACTGAAGCTTTCTTT; CDR3aa: CASSIPNTEAFF
len: 15; abundance: few; v_gene: TRBV29-1; d_gene: TRBD1; j_gene: TRBJ2-1; CDR3nt: TGCAGCGTTGAAATTTGGGACAGCAAATACAATGAGCAGTTCTTC; CDR3aa: CSVEIWDSKYNEQFF
len: 14; abundance: .; v_gene: TRBV7-8; d_gene: .; j_gene: TRBJ1-2; CDR3nt: TGTGCCAGCAGCTCCCGGACCGGTAACTATGGCTACACCTTC; CDR3aa: CASSSRTGNYGYTF
len: 11; abundance: few; v_gene: TRBV16; d_gene: .; j_gene: TRBJ1-1; CDR3nt: TGTGCCAGCAGCCAACGGGGAGAAGCTTTCTTT; CDR3aa: CASSQRGEAFF
len: 17; abundance: .; v_gene: TRBV5-1; d_gene: .; j_gene: TRBJ2-1; CDR3nt: TGCGCCAGCAGCTTGGCCAATGAGGCAGGGGCATACAATGAGCAGTTCTTC; CDR3aa: CASSLANEAGAYNEQFF
len: 15; abundance: few; v_gene: TRBV5-1; d_gene: .; j_gene: TRBJ1-6; CDR3nt: TGCGCCAGCAGCTTGGGGGCTGGGGATAATTCACCCCTCCACTTT; CDR3aa: CASSLGAGDNSPLHF
len: 18; abundance: few; v_gene: TRBV28; d_gene: .; j_gene: TRBJ2-1; CDR3nt: TGTGCCAGCAGTTTATTTCGTCGCTGGGCAGCTGAGTACAATGAGCAGTTCTTC; CDR3aa: CASSLFRRWAAEYNEQFF
len: 14; abundance: .; v_gene: TRBV7-9; d_gene: .; j_gene: TRBJ1-1; CDR3nt: TGTGCCAGCAGGAACACGAGGGGGGTCACTGAAGCTTTCTTT; CDR3aa: CASRNTRGVTEAFF
len: 15; abundance: few; v_gene: TRBV27; d_gene: .; j_gene: TRBJ1-1; CDR3nt: TGTGCCAGCAGTTTCCGAGGGGACCATGGGACTGAAGCTTTCTTT; CDR3aa: CASSFRGDHGTEAFF
len: 12; abundance: .; v_gene: TRBV6-1; d_gene: TRBD2; j_gene: TRBJ2-7; CDR3nt: TGTGCCAGCAGTGAAGCCGGGGGGGAGCAGTACTTC; CDR3aa: CASSEAGGEQYF
len: 14; abundance: .; v_gene: TRBV5-4; d_gene: .; j_gene: TRBJ1-6; CDR3nt: TGTGCCAGCAGCTCCCAGGGTGCGGGTTCACCCCTCCACTTT; CDR3aa: CASSSQGAGSPLHF
len: 16; abundance: .; v_gene: TRBV7-7; d_gene: TRBD1; j_gene: TRBJ1-1; CDR3nt: TGTGCTAGCAGCCCATTAACAGGGGGCGGGAACACTGAAGCTTTCTTT; CDR3aa: CASSPLTGGGNTEAFF
len: 14; abundance: .; v_gene: TRBV7-2; d_gene: TRBD1; j_gene: TRBJ1-6; CDR3nt: TGTGCCAGCAGCTCGACAGGGAGTAGGTCACCCCTCCACTTT; CDR3aa: CASSSTGSRSPLHF